This is a list of T cell receptor beta chains from one sample in a study of blood T cell repertoires in COVID-19. Sequencing used immunoSEQ multiplex PCR; TCRdb keeps in-frame clones, though not all of them. Of 200,000 to 250,000 clones in the sample, about 79% were seen once. Source material: peripheral blood. These receptors all stem from a human donor in a cohort sampled during active COVID-19. Each CDR3 is given with its conserved first and last residue. The order of the fields is J gene, clone size, V gene, D gene, CDR3 protein, CDR3 DNA. The D gene is left open where the match is weak. Clone size is not always given. Where it is, it says once, few, many or a class for expanded clones.

>TRBJ2-7|NA|TRBV19|NA
CASGEYYEQYF
TGTGCCAGTGGAGAGTACTACGAGCAGTACTTC
>TRBJ2-7|few|TRBV3-1/TRBV3-2|TRBD1
CASSQWGQGASEQYF
TGTGCCAGCAGCCAATGGGGTCAGGGGGCTAGCGAGCAGTACTTC
>TRBJ2-7|NA|TRBV2|TRBD2
CASRALPGLAGGRNEQYF
TGTGCCAGCAGGGCGCTTCCGGGACTAGCGGGAGGGCGTAACGAGCAGTACTTC
>TRBJ2-3|NA|TRBV10-3|TRBD1
CAISVTRGRTDTQYF
TGTGCCATCAGTGTCACCAGGGGGCGCACAGATACGCAGTATTTT
>TRBJ1-3|NA|TRBV5-1|TRBD1
CASSRGQAGNTIYF
TGCGCCAGCAGCAGGGGACAGGCTGGAAACACCATATATTTT
>TRBJ1-6|NA|TRBV25-1|TRBD1
CASSEANRGYGSPLHF
TGTGCCAGCAGTGAGGCAAACAGGGGATACGGTTCACCCCTCCACTTT
>TRBJ2-3|NA|TRBV5-4|NA
CASSLDGGLGTDTQYF
TGTGCCAGCAGCTTGGACGGGGGACTTGGAACAGATACGCAGTATTTT
>TRBJ2-7|NA|TRBV4-2|TRBD2
CASSQATGTREQYF
TGTGCCAGCAGCCAAGCCACCGGGACTAGGGAGCAGTACTTC
>TRBJ1-5|NA|TRBV10-3|TRBD1
CAISENGQGNQPQHF
TGTGCCATCAGTGAGAACGGACAGGGGAATCAGCCCCAGCATTTT
>TRBJ2-7|NA|TRBV24-1|NA
CATSEGGSYEQYF
TGTGCCACCAGTGAGGGGGGTTCCTACGAGCAGTACTTC
>TRBJ1-6|few|TRBV5-1|TRBD1
CASSTGQGAFNSPLHF
TGCGCCAGCAGCACCGGACAGGGGGCGTTCAATTCACCCCTCCACTTT
>TRBJ1-5|NA|TRBV14|NA
CASSRRQGNQPQHF
TGTGCCAGCAGCCGACGACAGGGCAATCAGCCCCAGCATTTT
>TRBJ2-5|NA|TRBV10-3|NA
CAISEGVQETQYF
TGTGCCATCAGTGAAGGGGTACAAGAGACCCAGTACTTC
>TRBJ2-3|NA|TRBV23-1|NA
CASSHPSRPGLRPTDTQYF
TGCGCCAGCAGTCATCCCTCCCGCCCCGGACTACGACCCACAGATACGCAGTATTTT
>TRBJ2-7|few|TRBV5-1|TRBD2
CATIAGSVPVYEQYF
TGCGCCACCATAGCGGGGTCCGTACCTGTCTACGAGCAGTACTTC
>TRBJ2-1|NA|TRBV19|NA
CASSLTGAIYNEQFF
TGTGCCAGTAGTCTGACGGGAGCCATCTACAATGAGCAGTTCTTC
>TRBJ1-2|NA|TRBV30|NA
CAWSRPRGANYGYTF
TGTGCCTGGAGTAGACCCCGCGGTGCTAACTATGGCTACACCTTC
>TRBJ1-2|NA|TRBV4-1|NA
CASSQVVGVYGYTF
TGCGCCAGCAGCCAAGTTGTGGGCGTATATGGCTACACCTTC
>TRBJ2-5|NA|TRBV3-1/TRBV3-2|TRBD2
CASSQDWREGQKETQYF
TGTGCCAGCAGCCAAGATTGGCGGGAGGGCCAGAAAGAGACCCAGTACTTC
>TRBJ2-7|few|TRBV6-6|NA
CASSSPTGDSQYF
TGTGCCAGCAGTTCCCCGACCGGAGATTCGCAGTACTTC
>TRBJ1-2|NA|TRBV5-1|TRBD1
CASSTGQGTYGYTF
TGCGCCAGCAGTACAGGACAGGGGACCTATGGCTACACCTTC
>TRBJ1-3|many|TRBV28|TRBD1
CASRFGTAGNTIYF
TGTGCCAGCAGATTCGGGACAGCTGGAAACACCATATATTTT
>TRBJ1-4|NA|TRBV7-2|NA
CASSSTTGLFNEKLFF
TGTGCCAGCAGCTCGACAACAGGGTTGTTTAATGAAAAACTGTTTTTT
>TRBJ2-4|NA|TRBV2|NA
CASSEEVGHWSAKNIQYF
TGTGCCAGCAGTGAAGAGGTGGGACATTGGTCGGCCAAAAACATTCAGTACTTC
>TRBJ2-1|NA|TRBV7-9|TRBD2
CASSLEASTSGSRNEQFF
TGTGCCAGCAGCTTAGAGGCCTCAACTAGCGGGAGTCGAAATGAGCAGTTCTTC
>TRBJ2-4|NA|TRBV6-1|NA
CASSDLGTRGENIQYF
TGTGCCAGCAGTGACTTAGGGACAAGGGGCGAAAACATTCAGTACTTC
>TRBJ2-2|NA|TRBV4-1|TRBD1
CASSQDPGRGRLDTGELFF
TGCGCCAGCAGCCAAGATCCGGGCAGGGGGCGGTTGGACACCGGGGAGCTGTTTTTT
>TRBJ1-1|few|TRBV29-1|NA
CSVVGSSRGTEAFF
TGCAGCGTTGTGGGCTCTTCCCGGGGGACTGAAGCTTTCTTT
>TRBJ2-5|NA|TRBV2|TRBD1
CASLRGQGIAETQYF
TGTGCCAGCCTCAGGGGACAGGGGATCGCAGAGACCCAGTACTTC
>TRBJ2-7|NA|TRBV5-1|NA
CASSSGQLESYEQYF
TGCGCCAGCAGCTCTGGACAGTTGGAATCCTACGAGCAGTACTTC
>TRBJ2-1|few|TRBV4-1|NA
CASSEEGEGRYNEQFF
TGCGCCAGCAGCGAGGAGGGAGAGGGCCGCTACAATGAGCAGTTCTTC
>TRBJ2-1|NA|TRBV19|NA
CASSMIGEYNEQFF
TGTGCCAGTAGTATGATAGGAGAATACAATGAGCAGTTCTTC
>TRBJ2-1|NA|TRBV29-1|TRBD1
CSSATGNRNNEQFF
TGCAGCTCCGCGACAGGGAACCGAAACAATGAGCAGTTCTTC
>TRBJ2-7|NA|TRBV7-2|NA
CASSQQPGQTYEQYF
TGTGCCAGCAGCCAACAACCGGGACAAACCTACGAGCAGTACTTC
>TRBJ2-7|NA|TRBV27|TRBD1
CASSWTGVSISEQYF
TGTGCCAGCAGTTGGACAGGGGTGTCTATTTCCGAGCAGTACTTC
>TRBJ2-3|NA|TRBV7-2|TRBD2
CASSPTGGWDTQYF
TGTGCCAGCAGCCCCACGGGAGGTTGGGATACGCAGTATTTT
>TRBJ2-7|NA|TRBV4-1|TRBD1
CASSQGRQGSSYEQYF
TGCGCCAGCAGCCAAGGTAGACAGGGAAGCTCCTACGAGCAGTACTTC
>TRBJ2-1|NA|TRBV28|TRBD2
CASSLLREGPYHSYNEQFF
TGTGCCAGCAGTTTGTTGCGGGAGGGTCCCTACCACTCCTACAATGAGCAGTTCTTC
>TRBJ2-2|once|TRBV2|TRBD2
CASSAPSGGTGELFF
TGTGCCAGCAGTGCCCCTAGCGGGGGCACCGGGGAGCTGTTTTTT
>TRBJ1-5|NA|TRBV5-1|TRBD1
CASSSGQGNYSNQPQHF
TGCGCCAGCAGCTCGGGACAGGGGAACTATAGCAATCAGCCCCAGCATTTT
>TRBJ2-3|NA|TRBV7-8|NA
CASSLSVDTQYF
TGTGCCAGCAGCTTGTCCGTGGATACGCAGTATTTT
>TRBJ1-1|NA|TRBV29-1|NA
CSVGQDEAFF
TGCAGCGTTGGACAGGACGAAGCTTTCTTT
>TRBJ1-4|NA|TRBV7-2|TRBD1
CASSARDRANEKLFF
TGTGCCAGCAGCGCCCGCGACAGGGCTAATGAAAAACTGTTTTTT
>TRBJ1-5|NA|TRBV5-1|NA
CASSLEPGANQPQHF
TGCGCCAGCAGCCTCGAACCAGGGGCTAATCAGCCCCAGCATTTT
>TRBJ1-5|NA|TRBV19|NA
CASTSRGAQNNQPQHF
TGTGCCAGTACCTCACGGGGGGCGCAGAACAATCAGCCCCAGCATTTT